The table lists the clone carrying this T cell receptor beta chain with a few counts. Its antigen is as yet unknown. The data belong to a study of T-cell memory formation after mild COVID-19. Whole-study results and caveats: Some clones that responded turned up in pre-infection memory, which suggests that cross-reactive memory joined in.

CDR3 length equals 12 residues. Trimming pared 4 bases from V and 8 bases from J, leaving 8 bases between. CDR1 is SGHTA and CDR2 is FQGTGA in the germline V gene. TCRdb ran MiXCR on the 5' RACE reads and lists one entry per CDR3 protein. The sample lists 100,000 to 120,000 distinct CDR3 sequences, approximately 22% occurring once. The sequenced sample consisted of PBMCs or a T cell subset sorted from them (not recorded which). The origin of this receptor is a man aged 18 to 29 who had mild COVID-19 (a few samples of this study predate the infection). Cell type and time point are not known. The J gene is TRBJ2-2, the V gene TRBV7-3; D remains ambiguous. DNA of the CDR3: TGTGCCAGCAGCTACTCCCTGGGGGAGCTGTTTTTT. It translates to CASSYSLGELFF.